Here is one TCR beta chain with its context. The data were obtained in a study of blood T cell repertoires in COVID-19. The wider study: COVID-19 samples, acute and convalescent, were from the United States, Italy and Spain. PBMCs, B-cell-depleted T cells, or T cells were the source of the cDNA or gDNA that made up the material.

Seattle participants joined during active infection and were tracked over time. The CDR3 length is 17 residues. Deletions cut 1 base from V and 0 bases from J, with 13 bases between. Germline V lookup: CDR1 MNHEY, CDR2 SVGEGT. Source study methods: Estimates of nucleated cell counts were drawn from the amplification of reference gene primers. TCRdb keeps only in-frame clones here, not all; method: immunoSEQ multiplex PCR. V and J calls and clone size are those listed in that table; D and trimming were worked out from the DNA. The top ten hold 4.5% to 6% of the sample, which has 210,000 or so clones, roughly 85% seen once.

V gene TRBV6-2 or TRBV6-3 combines with J gene TRBJ1-5; D not certain. Material: peripheral blood. The receptor's source is a middle-aged man with COVID-19, enrolled during active disease. The CDR3 here is CASSYFQAQYSNQPQHF. For the CDR3, the DNA is TGTGCCAGCAGTTACTTCCAAGCACAGTATAGCAATCAGCCCCAGCATTTT.